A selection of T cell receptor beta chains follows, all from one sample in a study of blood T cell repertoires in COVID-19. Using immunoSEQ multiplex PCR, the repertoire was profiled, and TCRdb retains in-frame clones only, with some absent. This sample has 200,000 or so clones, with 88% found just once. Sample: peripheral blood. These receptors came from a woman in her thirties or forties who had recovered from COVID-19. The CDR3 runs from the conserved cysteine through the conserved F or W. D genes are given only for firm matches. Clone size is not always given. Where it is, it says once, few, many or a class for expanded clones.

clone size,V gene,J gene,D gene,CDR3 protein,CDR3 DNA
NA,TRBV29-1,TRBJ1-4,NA,CSVKKSTGTLAEKLFF,TGCAGCGTTAAAAAGTCCACAGGGACCTTAGCCGAAAAACTGTTTTTT
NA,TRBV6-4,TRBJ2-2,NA,CASRRSTGTGELFF,TGTGCCAGCAGGAGGTCTACGGGCACCGGGGAGCTGTTTTTT
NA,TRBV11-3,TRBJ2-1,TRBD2,CASSATSGSYNEQFF,TGTGCCAGCAGCGCCACTAGCGGGAGTTACAATGAGCAGTTCTTC
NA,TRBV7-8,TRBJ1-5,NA,CASSLVLNSNQPQHF,TGTGCCAGCAGCTTAGTTCTAAATAGCAATCAGCCCCAGCATTTT
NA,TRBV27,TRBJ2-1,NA,CASSSLGGAGLYNEQFF,TGTGCCAGCAGTTCCCTGGGGGGAGCGGGCTTATACAATGAGCAGTTCTTC
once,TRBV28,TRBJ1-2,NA,CASSYVGGTRFGYTF,TGTGCCAGCAGTTACGTCGGGGGGACAAGGTTCGGCTACACCTTC
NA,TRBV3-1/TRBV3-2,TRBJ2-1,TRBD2,CASTPTSGRVDEQFF,TGTGCCAGCACCCCGACTAGCGGGAGGGTGGATGAGCAGTTCTTC
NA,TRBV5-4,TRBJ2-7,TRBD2,CASSPTSGSAYEQYF,TGTGCCAGCAGCCCTACTAGCGGGAGCGCCTACGAGCAGTACTTC
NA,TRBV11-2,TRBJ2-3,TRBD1,CASSSGQGTDTQYF,TGTGCCAGCAGCTCGGGACAGGGAACAGATACGCAGTATTTT
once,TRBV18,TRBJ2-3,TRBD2,CASSPPSLAGVGNTQYF,TGTGCCAGCTCACCACCGTCGCTAGCGGGAGTGGGGAATACGCAGTATTTT
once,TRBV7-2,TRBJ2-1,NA,CASSLAAFSYNEQFF,TGTGCCAGCAGCTTAGCGGCCTTCTCCTACAATGAGCAGTTCTTC
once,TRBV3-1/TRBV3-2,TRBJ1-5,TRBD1,CASSQDGGGAVDQPQHF,TGTGCCAGCAGCCAAGATGGAGGGGGCGCCGTGGATCAGCCCCAGCATTTT
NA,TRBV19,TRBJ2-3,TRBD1,CASSIGTGLTDTQYF,TGTGCCAGTAGTATTGGGACAGGCCTCACAGATACGCAGTATTTT
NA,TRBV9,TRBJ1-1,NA,CASSVATSGGTEAFF,TGTGCCAGCAGCGTAGCTACCTCGGGGGGGACTGAAGCTTTCTTT
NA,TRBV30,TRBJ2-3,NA,CAWGLLSTDTQYF,TGTGCCTGGGGCCTACTTAGCACAGATACGCAGTATTTT
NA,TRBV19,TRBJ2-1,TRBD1,CASSLGTGHGNEQFF,TGTGCCAGTAGCCTAGGGACAGGGCATGGCAATGAGCAGTTCTTC
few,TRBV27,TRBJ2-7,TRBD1,CASSSSTTGGPYEQYF,TGTGCCAGCAGTTCATCGACGACAGGGGGACCCTACGAGCAGTACTTC
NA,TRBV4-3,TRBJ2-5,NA,CASSQSLAVQETQYF,TGCGCCAGCAGCCAATCTTTGGCGGTACAAGAGACCCAGTACTTC
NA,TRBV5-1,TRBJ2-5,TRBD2,CASSLGASGQETQYF,TGCGCCAGCAGCTTGGGGGCTAGCGGACAAGAGACCCAGTACTTC
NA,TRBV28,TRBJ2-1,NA,CASNSMNEQFF,TGTGCCAGCAATAGTATGAATGAGCAGTTCTTC
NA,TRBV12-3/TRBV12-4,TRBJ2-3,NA,CASSPRDRTQYF,TGTGCCAGCAGTCCGCGGGACAGAACGCAGTATTTT
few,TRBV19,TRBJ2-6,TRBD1,CASSIRAGGAVSGANVLTF,TGTGCCAGTAGTATTAGGGCAGGGGGCGCCGTCTCTGGGGCCAACGTCCTGACTTTC
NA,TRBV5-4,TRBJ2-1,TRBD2,CASSLDGLESYNEQFF,TGTGCCAGCAGCTTGGATGGACTAGAGTCCTACAATGAGCAGTTCTTC
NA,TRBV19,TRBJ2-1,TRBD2,CASSMARLAVYNEQFF,TGTGCCAGTAGTATGGCGAGACTAGCGGTTTACAATGAGCAGTTCTTC
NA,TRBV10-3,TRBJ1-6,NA,CATQGQNSPLHF,TGTGCCACGCAAGGACAGAATTCACCCCTCCACTTT
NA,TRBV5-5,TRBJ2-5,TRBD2,CASSFAGEKFGETQYF,TGTGCCAGCAGCTTTGCGGGGGAAAAGTTCGGGGAGACCCAGTACTTC
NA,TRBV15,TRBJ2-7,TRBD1,CATSSLRDRGHYEQYF,TGTGCCACCAGCAGTCTCCGGGACAGGGGGCACTACGAGCAGTACTTC